What follows are 25 T cell receptor beta chains derived from one specimen sequenced in a study of blood T cell repertoires in COVID-19. Profiling relied on immunoSEQ multiplex PCR, and the TCRdb table lists in-frame clones only, not all of them. The top ten hold roughly 13% of the sample, which has some 240,000 clones, 80% seen once. What was sequenced was peripheral blood. The receptor set was obtained from a human donor in a cohort sampled during active COVID-19.

This chain connects TRBV29-1 to TRBJ2-3; 10 nucleotides align to TRBD1. Germline assignment: CDR1 SQVTM and CDR2 ANQGSEA. V dropped 7 bases and J dropped 5; count of bases not matched to a gene: 12. CDR3 size: 15 residues. In nucleotides, the CDR3 is TGCAGCGGGATTACCGGGACAGGGGAATTAGATACGCAGTATTTT. Its protein product is CSGITGTGELDTQYF.

This sequence joins TRBV5-5 and TRBJ2-5; D gene unclear. Germline values: CDR1 SGHKS, CDR2 YYEKEE (reference sequence). CDR3 size: 14 residues. V dropped 2 bases and J dropped 5 bases, with 13 bases sitting between them. CDR3 nucleotide sequence: TGTGCCAGCAGCTTTAGCAATTCAGCGGAGACCCAGTACTTC. It codes for CASSFSNSAETQYF.

The rearrangement uses TRBV9 and TRBJ1-4; D remains unclear. V was shortened by 4 bases and J by 0 bases, with 7 bases between the two germline ends. The CDR3 consists of 14 residues. In germline, CDR1 is SGDLS, CDR2 YYNGEE. The CDR3 loop is CASSFYATNEKLFF. CDR3 bases: TGTGCCAGCAGCTTTTATGCAACTAATGAAAAACTGTTTTTT. The whole variable domain, filled in from reference TRBV9 and TRBJ1-4, reads DSGVTQTPKHLITATGQRVTLRCSPRSGDLSVYWYQQSLDQGLQFLIQYYNGEERAKGNILERFSAQQFPDLHSELNLSSLELGDSALYFCASSFYATNEKLFFGSGTQLSVL.

This rearrangement joins TRBV19 to TRBJ1-3; D is undetermined. This CDR3 contains 15 residues. The germline CDR1 and CDR2 sequences are LNHDA and SQIVND (reference sequence). V was cut by 5 bases and J by 1 base, with 12 bases left in between. CDR3 DNA sequence: TGTGCCAGTAGTGCCGACATCGATTCTGGAAACACCATATATTTT. This gives the protein CASSADIDSGNTIYF.

The chain uses TRBV18 and TRBJ1-2, with D perhaps matching TRBD1 (6 bases). The CDR3 sequence is 16 residues long. V lost 3 bases and J 2 bases, leaving 16 bases between the germline ends. Germline CDR1 KGHSH, CDR2 LQKENI. The CDR3: CASSPGIRGSNYGYTF. The DNA of the CDR3 is TGTGCCAGCTCACCGGGAATCAGGGGATCAAACTATGGCTACACCTTC.

V gene TRBV5-3 combines with J gene TRBJ2-1; 7 positions agree with TRBD2. TRBV5-3 is an open reading frame, and its role is uncertain. CDR3 length: 11 residues. Trimming at V came to 8 bases and at J to 8 bases, leaving 4 bases not matched to a gene. The CDR3 is CARGRGDEQFF. Written as DNA, the CDR3 is TGTGCCAGGGGGAGGGGCGATGAGCAGTTCTTC.

The V and J genes are TRBV28 and TRBJ2-1, with 11 bases identical to TRBD2. Germline V gives CDR1 MDHEN, CDR2 SYDVKM. The trim removed 9 bases at V and 8 bases at J, leaving 6 bases unmatched. CDR3 length equals 13 residues. The DNA of the CDR3 is TGTGCCAGTGTTAGCGGGAGGGAGGATGAGCAGTTCTTC. This codes for CASVSGREDEQFF.

The rearrangement links TRBV4-2 to TRBJ1-3; 7 bases are a match to TRBD1. The CDR3 totals 15 residues. Germline CDR1 LGHNA, CDR2 YNFKEQ. The trim removed 0 bases at V and 7 bases at J, leaving 6 bases unmatched. CDR3 in amino acids: CASSQDGQARNTIYF. The DNA of the CDR3 is TGTGCCAGCAGCCAAGACGGACAGGCGCGGAACACCATATATTTT.

The chain recombines TRBV19 with TRBJ2-3; maybe TRBD2 (6 bases). This CDR3 is built from 16 residues. Trimming left V 3 bases short and J 2 bases short, with 15 bases between. Germline CDR1 and CDR2: LNHDA and SQIVND (reference sequence). CDR3 nucleotide sequence: TGTGCCAGTAGTATGACTACGGGAGCGCTCACAGATACGCAGTATTTT. Translated: CASSMTTGALTDTQYF.

The chain employs TRBV5-1 and TRBJ1-3, with TRBD1 matching 9 bases. Germline V CDR1 and CDR2: SGHRS, YFSETQ. V lost 0 bases, J lost 4 bases, and 5 bases stayed unmatched. This CDR3 contains 16 residues. The CDR3 loop is CASSLAGTGQGNTIYF. The DNA of the CDR3 is TGCGCCAGCAGCTTGGCCGGGACAGGGCAAGGAAACACCATATATTTT.

The rearrangement links TRBV6-5 to TRBJ2-1; 9 bases line up with TRBD2. This CDR3 is built from 14 residues. Per germline, CDR1 MNHEY and CDR2 SVGAGI. The V segment lost 8 bases and the J segment 8 bases; nucleotides outside the gene matches: 10. CDR3 DNA: TGTGCCAGCGGTCCGGCGGGAGGGCGCGATGAGCAGTTCTTC. Protein product: CASGPAGGRDEQFF.

The genes are TRBV3-1 (or the pseudogene TRBV3-2) and TRBJ2-3, with 12 bases that match TRBD1. J lost 6 bases, V lost 4 bases, and 8 bases had no gene match. The length of the CDR3 is 16 residues. Germline CDR1 reads LGHDT; CDR2 reads YNNKEL (reference sequence). The CDR3 bases are TGTGCCAGCAGCCGGGACAGGGGGCGGATAGTGGATACGCAGTATTTT. Encoded protein: CASSRDRGRIVDTQYF.

The rearrangement uses TRBV5-1 and TRBJ1-2; TRBD1 agrees at 8 bases. Per germline, CDR1 SGHRS and CDR2 YFSETQ. J was trimmed by 6 bases and V by 2 bases; bases with no gene match: 6. There are 14 residues in the CDR3. CDR3: CASSLPGQVDGYTF. CDR3 DNA sequence: TGCGCCAGCAGCTTACCGGGACAGGTGGATGGCTACACCTTC.

A few counts support this clone. The CDR3 nucleotides are TGTGCCACCAGTGATTCATGGACAGGGAGGGATGAAGCTTTCTTT. Translating gives CATSDSWTGRDEAFF. The V and J genes are TRBV24-1 and TRBJ1-1, with 8 bases fitting TRBD1. Losses at the gene ends were 2 bases for V and 7 bases for J; bases not matched to a gene: 8. Germline lookup yields CDR1 KGHDR and CDR2 SFDVKD. The CDR3 length is 15 residues.

V is TRBV7-2 and J is TRBJ1-1; D not certain. The germline V and J ends were trimmed by 4 bases and 5 bases, with 11 bases remaining between them. CDR3 length: 13 residues. The V gene's germline CDR1 is SGHTA and CDR2 FQGNSA. The CDR3 DNA reads as TGTGCCAGCAGCTCCCTCCGGGGTACTGAAGCTTTCTTT. Residues: CASSSLRGTEAFF. Full variable domain (rest looked up from reference TRBV7-2 and TRBJ1-1): GAGVSQSPSNKVTEKGKDVELRCDPISGHTALYWYRQSLGQGLEFLIYFQGNSAPDKSGLPSDRFSAERTGGSVSTLTIQRTQQEDSAVYLCASSSLRGTEAFFGQGTRLTVV.

V is TRBV5-1 and J is TRBJ1-4, with 10 bases aligning to TRBD1. With V trimmed by 6 bases and J by 3 bases, 8 bases remained unmatched. This CDR3 has 16 amino acids. The V gene's germline CDR1 is SGHRS and CDR2 YFSETQ. The DNA for the CDR3 is TGCGCCAGCATCTTCCCGGGACAGGGGCCTAATGAAAAACTGTTTTTT. Protein product: CASIFPGQGPNEKLFF.

The chain uses TRBV4-2 and TRBJ1-6; 9 bases are a match to TRBD1. CDR1 and CDR2 (germline): LGHNA, YNFKEQ. This CDR3 spans 15 amino acids. The trim removed 4 bases at V and 7 bases at J, leaving 5 bases unmatched. The CDR3 loop reads CASSPEDRGNSPLHF. The CDR3 coding sequence is TGTGCCAGCAGCCCAGAAGACAGGGGGAATTCACCCCTCCACTTT.

The chain links TRBV3-1 (or the pseudogene TRBV3-2) to TRBJ2-7, with 15 bases matching TRBD2. V lost 2 bases and J lost 5; bases outside the gene matches: 16. The germline gives CDR1 LGHDT, CDR2 YNNKEL (reference sequence). This CDR3 has 20 amino acids. The CDR3 DNA sequence: TGTGCCAGCAGCCAATTTTTCGCCCCGGGACTAGCGGGAGGAGTCCACGAGCAGTACTTC. Its translation is CASSQFFAPGLAGGVHEQYF.

Only a few counts were recorded for this clone. The chain couples TRBV27 to TRBJ1-6; D remains unclear. V was clipped by 6 bases and J by 9 bases, with 15 bases between them. The CDR3 covers 14 residues. Germline V CDR1 and CDR2: MNHEY, SMNVEV (reference sequence). The CDR3 sequence is CASSGLEKGSPLHF. DNA for the CDR3: TGTGCCAGCAGCGGACTGGAAAAGGGTTCACCCCTCCACTTT.

The rearrangement uses TRBV5-1 and TRBJ2-1; 11 positions match TRBD1. Germline assignment: CDR1 SGHRS and CDR2 YFSETQ. Trimming cost V 4 bases and J 7 bases; bases outside gene matches: 7. The CDR3 length is 15 residues. The CDR3 is CASSPGQGARNEQFF. CDR3 DNA: TGCGCCAGCAGCCCTGGACAGGGGGCGAGAAATGAGCAGTTCTTC.

This clone was found a few times. The gene calls are TRBV5-1 and TRBJ2-4; D is unclear. V was trimmed by 2 bases and J by 0 bases, leaving 6 bases between them. Per the germline V gene, CDR1 is SGHRS and CDR2 is YFSETQ. The CDR3 is made up of 14 amino acids. The CDR3 bases are TGCGCCAGCAGCTTAGAGGTAGCCAAAAACATTCAGTACTTC. It encodes CASSLEVAKNIQYF.

V is TRBV5-8 and J is TRBJ1-2, with 9 nucleotides matching TRBD1. Germline CDR1 SGHTS, CDR2 YDEGEE. The CDR3 loop spans 14 amino acids. Trimming cost V 6 bases and J 2 bases; bases outside gene matches: 5. Here the CDR3 DNA reads TGTGCCAGCACCTGGACAGGGGTGAACTATGGCTACACCTTC. This sequence encodes CASTWTGVNYGYTF.

This clone has more than one count but fewer than ten. The CDR3 is CASSEFTSGHTDTQYF. CDR3 coding DNA: TGTGCCAGCAGTGAATTTACTAGCGGACACACAGATACGCAGTATTTT. The chain employs TRBV6-1 and TRBJ2-3; 8 nucleotides match TRBD2. V shed 2 bases and J 2 bases; nucleotides not matched to a gene: 6. Germline CDR1 reads MNHNS; CDR2 reads SASEGT. The CDR3 totals 16 residues.

The rearrangement joins TRBV19 to TRBJ2-7; 7 positions agree with TRBD2. With 5 bases clipped from V and 2 bases from J, the junction kept 6 bases outside the gene matches. From germline, CDR1 is LNHDA and CDR2 SQIVND (reference sequence). This CDR3 is 14 amino acids long. Here the CDR3 reads CASSQGGGAYEQYF. CDR3 coding DNA: TGTGCCAGTAGTCAGGGCGGGGGTGCCTACGAGCAGTACTTC.

The V and J genes are TRBV5-1 and TRBJ2-4; D call uncertain. Trimming shortened V by 1 base and J by 10 bases, and 12 bases separated the two germline ends. This CDR3 has 13 amino acids. The germline V gene encodes CDR1 SGHRS and CDR2 YFSETQ. CDR3: CASSLYGAGIQYF. CDR3 coding DNA: TGCGCCAGCAGCTTGTATGGAGCCGGGATTCAGTACTTC.